This is a list of T cell receptor beta chains from one sample in a study of T cells in Graves' hyperthyroidism and ophthalmopathy. TCRdb ran MiXCR on the multiplex PCR reads and lists one entry per CDR3 protein. The table shows hundreds of thousands of distinct CDR3 sequences, with roughly 14% occurring only once. The specimen sequenced was blood. The source of these receptors is a man aged 18 to 35 with Graves' ophthalmopathy. Both conserved end residues are part of each CDR3. A D gene is named only where the DNA matches it firmly. Expanded clones are given a class, and other clones once, few, many or no size at all.

few,TRBJ1-2,TRBV6-1,NA,CASSEVKGRTTNYGYTF,TGTGCCAGCAGTGAAGTGAAGGGCAGGACCACTAACTATGGCTACACCTTC
many,TRBJ2-5,TRBV10-2,TRBD1,CASSPTGIQETQYF,TGCGCCAGCAGCCCGACAGGGATCCAAGAGACCCAGTACTTC
NA,TRBJ2-6,TRBV10-1,NA,CASSGGSLSGANVLTF,TGCGCCAGCAGTGGAGGCAGCCTCTCTGGGGCCAACGTCCTGACTTTC
NA,TRBJ2-5,TRBV5-1,NA,CASSLRRGPEETQYF,TGCGCCAGCAGCTTAAGGCGGGGGCCGGAAGAGACCCAGTACTTC
NA,TRBJ2-5,TRBV5-6,TRBD2,CASSSATSGDQEAQYF,TGTGCCAGCAGCTCGGCGACTAGCGGGGACCAAGAGGCCCAGTACTTC
NA,TRBJ1-2,TRBV7-9,TRBD1,CASSPRQGPIGGYTF,TGTGCCAGCAGCCCGCGACAGGGACCCATTGGGGGCTACACCTTC
few,TRBJ1-2,TRBV20-1,NA,CSARSSPLRGYTF,TGCAGTGCTAGGTCGTCCCCCTTGCGGGGCTACACCTTC
few,TRBJ2-2,TRBV12-3/TRBV12-4,NA,CASSFIGGFNTGELFF,TGTGCCAGCAGTTTCATCGGGGGTTTTAACACCGGGGAGCTGTTTTTT
many,TRBJ2-3,TRBV11-3,NA,CASSLAFGISTDTQYF,TGTGCCAGCAGCTTAGCTTTTGGGATTAGCACAGATACGCAGTATTTT
NA,TRBJ2-1,TRBV6-2/TRBV6-3,NA,CASKRGGWNEQSF,TGTGCCAGCAAGAGGGGGGGGTGGAATGAGCAGTCCTTC
NA,TRBJ1-2,TRBV18,NA,CASSPLAGDKIHYGYTF,TGTGCCAGCTCACCATTGGCAGGGGACAAGATTCACTATGGCTACACCTTC
many,TRBJ1-1,TRBV11-3,TRBD1,CASSLDRGRSLPEAFF,TGTGCCAGCAGCCTAGACAGGGGGCGATCCCTCCCTGAAGCTTTCTTT
many,TRBJ2-5,TRBV6-1,TRBD1,CASTQTGGVEETQYF,TGTGCCAGCACCCAGACAGGGGGGGTGGAAGAGACCCAGTACTTC
many,TRBJ2-7,TRBV5-1,NA,CASSDVTDYEQYF,TGCGCCAGCAGCGATGTTACGGACTACGAGCAGTACTTC